This T cell receptor beta chain came from a study of T cells in Graves' hyperthyroidism and ophthalmopathy. RNA transcripts were the template for amplifying TCR beta CDR3 regions. First-round RT-PCR targeting the TCR CDR3 was performed with the HTBI primer set. From the multiplex PCR reads, TCRdb called clonotypes with MiXCR, one entry per CDR3 protein. The profile shows 500,000 to 700,000 distinct CDR3 sequences, around 15% of them singletons. Between the trimmed V and J ends, which lost 5 bases and 5 bases, there was a span of 28 bases. This CDR3 is 18 amino acids long. Germline assignment: CDR1 MDHEN and CDR2 SYDVKM. Hyperthyroidism, newly diagnosed and lasting under 2 months, affected patients aged 18 to 65. Pregnant or lactating patients were excluded, as were those with uncontrolled infection or other autoimmune disease. Each diagnosis was grounded in clinical symptoms, serum thyroxine and TRAb, thyroid ultrasound, and orbital computed tomography.

This clonotype has at least ten counts. The sequenced material came from blood. This sequence joins TRBV28 and TRBJ2-7, with TRBD2 as a possible D gene (5 bases). This receptor was identified in a woman in her late teens or twenties with Graves' hyperthyroidism. The DNA of the CDR3 is TGTGCCAGCAGTCCCTTGGGTGGCGTTCCCAAAGTCGGGAACGAGCAGTACTTC. Protein sequence: CASSPLGGVPKVGNEQYF.